The 20 T cell receptor beta chains below all came from one sample that was sequenced in a study of shared clonotypes between healthy human individuals. Sequencing was performed with immunoSEQ multiplex PCR; in TCRdb, only in-frame clones are kept and a portion is missing. Of about 490,000 clones in the sample, 70% to 85% are singletons; the top ten hold 12%. Sequenced material: PBMCs. The source of these receptors is a woman in her forties in good health. Some clones in this sample may be carry-over from other donors' samples.

This chain links TRBV29-1 with TRBJ2-5; 12 nucleotides agree with TRBD1. With 6 bases clipped from V and 2 bases from J, the junction kept 4 bases outside the gene matches. The CDR3 runs to 14 residues. CDR1 and CDR2 (germline): SQVTM, ANQGSEA. CDR3 residues: CSVGTGGLQETQYF. CDR3 bases: TGCAGCGTGGGGACAGGGGGCTTACAAGAGACCCAGTACTTC.

V usage is TRBV7-9 and J usage is TRBJ1-5, with a tentative D call TRBD1 (5 bases). Germline CDR1 and CDR2: SEHNR and FQNEAQ (reference sequence). Trimming took off 4 bases at V and 0 bases at J, with 10 bases between the two ends. This CDR3 spans 15 amino acids. The CDR3: CASSSGRFSNQPQHF. CDR3 sequence (DNA): TGTGCCAGCAGCTCGGGACGGTTTAGCAATCAGCCCCAGCATTTT.

The chain carries TRBV18 and TRBJ2-7; 12 nucleotides line up with TRBD2. V lost 4 bases and J lost 3; bases outside the gene matches: 4. The CDR3 has 15 amino acids. Germline loops: CDR1 KGHSH, CDR2 LQKENI. CDR3 region: CASSLKTSGSYEQYF. DNA for the CDR3: TGTGCCAGCTCACTTAAGACTAGCGGGAGCTACGAGCAGTACTTC.

The rearrangement uses TRBV5-1 and TRBJ2-5, with 10 bases matching TRBD2. The CDR3 extends over 16 amino acids. Germline CDR1 reads SGHRS; CDR2 reads YFSETQ. The ends lost 3 bases at V and 1 base at J; junction bases unmatched: 6. The DNA of the CDR3 is TGCGCCAGCAGCTCCAATGGACTAGCGGTCCAAGAGACCCAGTACTTC. Residues: CASSSNGLAVQETQYF.

This clone appeared once. J is TRBJ2-7 and V is TRBV6-1; 10 nucleotides match TRBD1. V lost 5 bases to trimming and J lost 4 bases; unmatched junction nucleotides: 5. This CDR3 is built from 14 residues. From germline, CDR1 is MNHNS and CDR2 SASEGT. CDR3: CASSLRDRGYEQYF. CDR3 DNA: TGTGCCAGCAGTCTGCGGGACAGGGGTTACGAGCAGTACTTC.

The gene calls are TRBV10-3 and TRBJ2-3; D ambiguous. Per germline, CDR1 ENHRY and CDR2 SYGVKD. The length of the CDR3 is 15 residues. Trimming took off 2 bases at V and 1 base at J, with 10 bases between the two ends. The DNA for the CDR3 is TGTGCCATCAGTGAGGCGGTGGCCCGCACAGATACGCAGTATTTT. Its protein product is CAISEAVARTDTQYF.

This clone came up a few times. This sequence joins TRBV30 and TRBJ2-6; TRBD1 is a possible D gene (6 bases). This CDR3 comprises 16 residues. The V and J ends lost 2 bases and 0 bases respectively, with 11 bases between them. From germline, CDR1 is GTSNPN and CDR2 SVGIG (reference sequence). CDR3 region: CAWSSTGFSGANVLTF. For the CDR3, the DNA is TGTGCCTGGAGTTCGACAGGCTTCTCTGGGGCCAACGTCCTGACTTTC.

The CDR3 loop reads CASSPLSEYNEQFF. The CDR3 DNA reads TGTGCCAGCTCACCACTCAGCGAATACAATGAGCAGTTCTTC. This chain links TRBV18 with TRBJ2-1; no clear D gene. This CDR3 region has 14 residues. V shed 1 base and J shed 4 bases, with 8 bases lying between them. CDR1 KGHSH and CDR2 LQKENI come from the germline V gene.

The chain has TRBV9 and TRBJ2-5, with unresolved D. Trimming left V 0 bases short and J 4 bases short, with 10 bases between. Looked up from germline, CDR1 is SGDLS and CDR2 is YYNGEE. CDR3 size: 14 residues. CDR3 DNA sequence: TGTGCCAGCAGCGTAGGGCCGGCCTCAGAGACCCAGTACTTC. Translation: CASSVGPASETQYF.

This clone was recorded only once. This chain connects TRBV19 to TRBJ2-7, with 9 bases identical to TRBD1. V lost 5 bases and J lost 5; bases outside the gene matches: 10. There are 15 residues in the CDR3. Germline loops: CDR1 LNHDA, CDR2 SQIVND (reference sequence). CDR3 coding DNA: TGTGCCAGTAGTCCCTGGGGGACAGGGAAGGACGAGCAGTACTTC. This translates into CASSPWGTGKDEQYF.

At least ten counts were recorded for this clone. V gene TRBV28 combines with J gene TRBJ2-1; 8 nucleotides match TRBD2. V lost 4 bases to trimming and J lost 6 bases; unmatched junction nucleotides: 8. The CDR3 is made up of 15 amino acids. Germline V CDR1 and CDR2: MDHEN, SYDVKM. CDR3 region: CASSYRREVPNEQFF. DNA for the CDR3: TGTGCCAGCAGTTACAGGCGGGAGGTTCCCAATGAGCAGTTCTTC.

CDR3 nucleotide sequence: TGCGCCAGCAGCTTGGATCCGGATCAGCCCCAGCATTTT. It is translated as CASSLDPDQPQHF. The chain joins TRBV5-1 to TRBJ1-5, with D hard to call. CDR3 length: 13 amino acids. Germline V lookup: CDR1 SGHRS, CDR2 YFSETQ. Trimming cost V 0 bases and J 5 bases, with 6 bases left between them.

J is TRBJ2-1 and V is TRBV27; tentatively, D is TRBD1 or TRBD2 (5 bases each). The germline gives CDR1 MNHEY, CDR2 SMNVEV (reference sequence). CDR3 size: 16 residues. V was trimmed by 7 bases and J by 3 bases, leaving 19 bases between them. The CDR3 DNA reads TGTGCCAGCATCTCTGGAGCGCGAGGGGTCTACAATGAGCAGTTCTTC. This codes for CASISGARGVYNEQFF.

V gene TRBV6-5 combines with J gene TRBJ2-1, with TRBD2 as a possible D gene (5 bases). The CDR3 has 15 amino acids. CDR1 and CDR2 (germline): MNHEY, SVGAGI. V lost 1 base and J lost 4, with 11 bases in between. The CDR3 reads CASSYLNRGYNEQFF. The CDR3 nucleotides read TGTGCCAGCAGTTACTTGAACCGAGGGTACAATGAGCAGTTCTTC.

V and J are TRBV30 and TRBJ2-7; D call uncertain. Germline CDR1 is GTSNPN and CDR2 is SVGIG (reference sequence). There are 10 residues in the CDR3. V gave up 5 bases and J gave up 4 bases, with 6 bases separating them. CDR3 sequence (DNA): TGTGCCTGGGGATATTACGAGCAGTACTTC. Its translation: CAWGYYEQYF.

The gene calls are TRBV30 and TRBJ1-2; D remains unclear. Germline loops: CDR1 GTSNPN, CDR2 SVGIG (reference sequence). The CDR3 loop spans 12 amino acids. The germline V and J ends were trimmed by 1 base and 2 bases, with 5 bases remaining between them. The CDR3 loop reads CAWSGLNYGYTF. The CDR3, as DNA: TGTGCCTGGAGTGGACTAAACTATGGCTACACCTTC.

The V and J genes are TRBV5-4 and TRBJ1-2; a weak D match, TRBD1 (5 bases). This CDR3 contains 13 residues. V lost 7 bases to trimming and J lost 4 bases, with 14 bases between them. In germline, CDR1 is SGHNT, CDR2 YYREEE (reference sequence). Written as DNA, the CDR3 is TGTGCCAGCGCGGGAGTGGGGCGCTATGGCTACACCTTC. Encoded protein: CASAGVGRYGYTF.

This chain uses TRBV10-3 with TRBJ2-5; TRBD1 aligns across 12 bases. The trim removed 0 bases at V and 5 bases at J, leaving 7 bases unmatched. Germline assignment: CDR1 ENHRY and CDR2 SYGVKD. The CDR3 has 17 residues. As DNA, the CDR3 is TGTGCCATCAGTGAGTCAGGAGGGACAGGGGGCGAGGAGACCCAGTACTTC. Its translation: CAISESGGTGGEETQYF.

The V call is TRBV6-4, the J call TRBJ2-4, with D uncertain. CDR3 length: 12 amino acids. Germline V gene sequence: CDR1 MRHNA, CDR2 SNTAGT. With 5 bases removed from V and 4 bases from J, the gap between germline ends came to 6 bases. CDR3 amino acids: CASSLTKNIQYF. CDR3 coding DNA: TGTGCCAGCAGTCTGACTAAAAACATTCAGTACTTC.

The chain carries TRBV27 and TRBJ1-4; 7 nucleotides match TRBD1. The CDR3 extends over 15 amino acids. Germline CDR1 is MNHEY and CDR2 is SMNVEV (reference sequence). V was pared by 8 bases and J by 3 bases, with 9 bases of the junction left unmatched. In DNA, the CDR3 is TGTGCCAGCCGACAGGGATCTGCGGCTAATGAAAAACTGTTTTTT. Encoded protein: CASRQGSAANEKLFF.